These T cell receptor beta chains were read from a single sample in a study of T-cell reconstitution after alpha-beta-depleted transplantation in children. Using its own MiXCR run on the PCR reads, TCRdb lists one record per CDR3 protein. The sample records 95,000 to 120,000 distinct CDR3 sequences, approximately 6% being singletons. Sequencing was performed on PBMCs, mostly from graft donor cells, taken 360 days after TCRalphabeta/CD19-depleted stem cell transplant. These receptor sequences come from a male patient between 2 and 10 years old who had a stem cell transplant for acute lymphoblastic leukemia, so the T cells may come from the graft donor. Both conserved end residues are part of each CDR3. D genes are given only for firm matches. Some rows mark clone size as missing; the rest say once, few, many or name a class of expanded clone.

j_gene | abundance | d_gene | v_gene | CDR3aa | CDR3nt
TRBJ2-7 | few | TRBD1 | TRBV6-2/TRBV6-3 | CASSYPGQPYEQYF | TGTGCCAGCAGTTACCCGGGACAGCCCTACGAGCAGTACTTC
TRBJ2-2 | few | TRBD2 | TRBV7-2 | CASSLFGKGPLAGGPTGELFF | TGTGCCAGCAGCTTATTTGGAAAAGGGCCCTTGGCGGGAGGACCCACCGGGGAGCTGTTTTTT
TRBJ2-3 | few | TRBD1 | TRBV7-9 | CASSLTDREIYTQYF | TGTGCCAGCAGCTTAACAGACAGGGAGATATATACGCAGTATTTT
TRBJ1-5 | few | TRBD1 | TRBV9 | CASSLGTGGGQPQHF | TGTGCCAGCAGCCTAGGGACAGGGGGCGGGCAGCCCCAGCATTTT
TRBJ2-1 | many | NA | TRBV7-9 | CASRPVPYNEQFF | TGTGCCAGCAGGCCCGTCCCGTACAATGAGCAGTTCTTC
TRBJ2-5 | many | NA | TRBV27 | CASSLGQEVKTQYF | TGTGCCAGCAGTTTGGGTCAGGAGGTAAAGACCCAGTACTTC
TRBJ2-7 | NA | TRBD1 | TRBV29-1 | CSACVRQGVWEQYF | TGCAGCGCTTGTGTTCGACAGGGGGTGTGGGAGCAGTACTTC
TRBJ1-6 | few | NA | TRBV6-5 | CASSYTPRGRVKSPLHF | TGTGCCAGCAGTTACACCCCCCGGGGGCGCGTAAAGTCACCCCTCCACTTT
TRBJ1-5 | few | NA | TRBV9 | CASSGGHAQPQHF | TGTGCCAGCAGCGGGGGACATGCCCAGCCCCAGCATTTT
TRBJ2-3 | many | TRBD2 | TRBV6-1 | CASSVGGRGTDTQYF | TGTGCCAGCAGTGTCGGCGGGAGAGGCACAGATACGCAGTATTTT
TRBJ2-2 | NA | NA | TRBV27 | CATLELNTGELFF | TGTGCCACTTTAGAACTGAACACCGGGGAGCTGTTTTTT
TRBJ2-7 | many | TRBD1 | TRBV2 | CASSEGTGAEQYF | TGTGCCAGCAGTGAAGGGACAGGGGCCGAGCAGTACTTC
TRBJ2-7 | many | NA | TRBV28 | CASNGGEQYF | TGTGCCAGCAACGGTGGGGAGCAGTACTTC
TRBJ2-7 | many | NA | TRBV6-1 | CASSIQGLGGQYF | TGTGCCAGCAGTATCCAGGGATTGGGAGGGCAGTACTTC
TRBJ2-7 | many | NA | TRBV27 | CASSGRRYEQYF | TGTGCCAGCAGTGGGAGGCGCTACGAGCAGTACTTC
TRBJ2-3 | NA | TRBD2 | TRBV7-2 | CASSLVAGGDTDTQYF | TGTGCCAGCAGCTTAGTAGCGGGAGGGGACACAGATACGCAGTATTTT
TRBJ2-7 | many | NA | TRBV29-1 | CSVEDRGTPSSYEQYF | TGCAGCGTTGAAGATCGGGGTACCCCGAGCTCCTACGAGCAGTACTTC
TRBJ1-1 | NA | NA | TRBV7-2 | CASSLSGGGHTEAFF | TGTGCCAGCAGCCTTTCTGGCGGGGGGCACACTGAAGCTTTCTTT
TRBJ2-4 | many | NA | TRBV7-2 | CASSLGVFQYF | TGTGCCAGCAGCTTAGGGGTCTTTCAGTACTTC
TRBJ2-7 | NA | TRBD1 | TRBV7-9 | CASSLVGRGHLGEQYF | TGTGCCAGCAGCTTAGTGGGCAGGGGGCATCTGGGAGAGCAGTACTTC
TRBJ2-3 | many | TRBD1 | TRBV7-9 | CASSLSEIWYQGATDTQYF | TGTGCCAGCAGCTTATCGGAAATCTGGTATCAGGGGGCAACAGATACGCAGTATTTT
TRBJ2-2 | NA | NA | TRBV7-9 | CASSPDGTGELFF | TGTGCCAGCAGCCCAGACGGGACCGGGGAGCTGTTTTTT
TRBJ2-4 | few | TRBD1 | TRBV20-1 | CSALDRGAWAKNIQYF | TGCAGTGCTCTCGACAGGGGGGCGTGGGCCAAAAACATTCAGTACTTC
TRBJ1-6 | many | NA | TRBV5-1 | CASSLGLGSPLHF | TGCGCCAGCAGCTTGGGCCTCGGATCACCCCTCCACTTT
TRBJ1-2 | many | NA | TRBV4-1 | CASSQDRRNYGYTF | TGCGCCAGCAGCCAGGACCGGCGAAACTATGGCTACACCTTC
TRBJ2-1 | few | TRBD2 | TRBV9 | CASSTTSGVYNEQFF | TGTGCCAGCAGCACTACTAGCGGGGTCTACAATGAGCAGTTCTTC
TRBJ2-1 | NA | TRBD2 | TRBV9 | CASSLAVGLARDEQFF | TGTGCCAGCAGCCTAGCCGTGGGACTAGCGAGGGATGAGCAGTTCTTC
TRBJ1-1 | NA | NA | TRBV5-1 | CASSLVAALNTEAFF | TGCGCCAGCAGCTTGGTGGCGGCCTTGAACACTGAAGCTTTCTTT
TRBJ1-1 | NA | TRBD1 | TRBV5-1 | CASSFASQIPGQGASEAFF | TGCGCCAGCAGCTTCGCGAGTCAGATTCCGGGACAGGGGGCGTCTGAAGCTTTCTTT
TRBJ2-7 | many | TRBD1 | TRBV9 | CASSVSRDRPSYEQYF | TGTGCCAGCAGCGTATCTCGGGACAGGCCGTCCTACGAGCAGTACTTC
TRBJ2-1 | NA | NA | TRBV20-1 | CSARDRDTYNEQFF | TGCAGTGCTAGAGATCGAGACACCTACAATGAGCAGTTCTTC
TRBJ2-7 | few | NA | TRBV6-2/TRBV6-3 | CASSYSRYEQYF | TGTGCCAGCAGTTACTCGCGCTACGAGCAGTACTTC
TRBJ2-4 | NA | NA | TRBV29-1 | CSVEEPGGGSRIQYF | TGCAGCGTTGAAGAACCTGGAGGGGGTTCTCGCATTCAGTACTTC
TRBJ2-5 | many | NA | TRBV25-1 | CASSEGLNRETQYF | TGTGCCAGCAGTGAGGGATTGAATCGGGAGACCCAGTACTTC
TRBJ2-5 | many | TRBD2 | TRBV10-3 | CAISEAGEETQYF | TGTGCCATCAGTGAAGCGGGGGAAGAGACCCAGTACTTC
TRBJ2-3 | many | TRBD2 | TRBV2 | CASSPGLASSTDTQYF | TGTGCCAGCAGCCCCGGACTAGCGAGCAGCACAGATACGCAGTATTTT
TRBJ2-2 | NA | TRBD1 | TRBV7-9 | CASSLTHRGQDGELFF | TGTGCCAGCAGCTTAACCCACAGGGGGCAGGACGGGGAGCTGTTTTTT
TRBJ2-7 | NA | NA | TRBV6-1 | CASRPLGGHEQYF | TGTGCCAGCAGACCCCTCGGGGGCCACGAGCAGTACTTC
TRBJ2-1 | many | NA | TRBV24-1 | CATEKEGGSSYNEQFF | TGTGCCACCGAAAAAGAGGGGGGGAGCTCCTACAATGAGCAGTTCTTC
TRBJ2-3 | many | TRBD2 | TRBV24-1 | CATSAPPSGSTDTQYF | TGTGCCACCAGTGCGCCCCCTAGCGGGAGCACAGATACGCAGTATTTT
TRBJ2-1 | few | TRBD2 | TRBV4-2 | CASSQAILAGGGDFYNEQFF | TGTGCCAGCAGCCAAGCGATACTAGCGGGAGGAGGGGATTTCTACAATGAGCAGTTCTTC
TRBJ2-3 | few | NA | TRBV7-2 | CASSLSVMAGFNTDTQYF | TGTGCCAGCAGCTTGAGCGTGATGGCGGGTTTTAACACAGATACGCAGTATTTT
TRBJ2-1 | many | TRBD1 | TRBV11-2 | CASSLDRGLRNNEQFF | TGTGCCAGCAGCTTAGACAGGGGGCTGAGGAACAATGAGCAGTTCTTC
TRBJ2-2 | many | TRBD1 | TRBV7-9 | CASSPGTGGSTGELFF | TGTGCCAGCAGCCCCGGGACAGGGGGCAGCACCGGGGAGCTGTTTTTT
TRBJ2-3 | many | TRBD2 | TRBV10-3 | CAIRGLAGEQDTQYF | TGTGCCATCAGGGGACTAGCGGGAGAACAAGATACGCAGTATTTT